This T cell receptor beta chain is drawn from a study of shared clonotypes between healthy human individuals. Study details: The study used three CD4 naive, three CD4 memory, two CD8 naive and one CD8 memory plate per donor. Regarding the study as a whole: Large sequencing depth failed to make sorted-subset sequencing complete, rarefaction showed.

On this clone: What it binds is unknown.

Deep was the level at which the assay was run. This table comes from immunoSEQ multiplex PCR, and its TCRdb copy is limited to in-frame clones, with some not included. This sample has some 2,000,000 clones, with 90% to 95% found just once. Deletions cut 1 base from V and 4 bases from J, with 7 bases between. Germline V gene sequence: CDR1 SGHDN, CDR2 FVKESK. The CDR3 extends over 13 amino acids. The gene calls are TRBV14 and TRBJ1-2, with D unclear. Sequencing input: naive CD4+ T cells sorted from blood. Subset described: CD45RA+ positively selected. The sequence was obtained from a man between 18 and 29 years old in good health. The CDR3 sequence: CASSQGHFYGYTF. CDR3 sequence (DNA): TGTGCCAGCAGCCAAGGACATTTCTATGGCTACACCTTC.